This T cell receptor beta chain was captured in a study of blood T cell repertoires in COVID-19. Study summary: The United States, Italy and Spain provided the acute and convalescent COVID-19 samples. T cells, B-cell-depleted T cells, or PBMCs supplied cDNA or gDNA.

Methods used by the authors: Reference gene primer amplification gave estimated nucleated cell counts. The protocol was immunoSEQ multiplex PCR, while the TCRdb copy is restricted to in-frame clones and leaves out a portion. The D gene and trimming were derived from the DNA, and the V and J assignments and clone size from that table. Of 100,000 to 110,000 clones listed, 80% to 90% were seen once; the top ten hold 5%. In germline, CDR1 is SEHNR, CDR2 FQNEAQ (reference sequence). The ends were cut back, 8 bases at V and 3 bases at J, with 10 bases in the middle. CDR3 size: 13 residues. The sequence derives from a human donor in a cohort sampled during active COVID-19. The specimen sequenced was peripheral blood. The chain couples TRBV7-9 to TRBJ2-2; possible D gene TRBD2, 5 bases. The chain's CDR3 is CASSRGYTGELFF. The CDR3 nucleotides are TGTGCCAGCTCACGGGGTTACACCGGGGAGCTGTTTTTT.